Listed here are 6 T cell receptor beta chains from one sample, sequenced in a study of vaccination effects on CD4 cells after COVID-19. Generated by immunoSEQ multiplex PCR, the TCRdb table keeps only in-frame clones and is missing some. The sample carries around 60,000 clones, about 80% recorded once. The culture ran for approximately nine days before CD4+ T cells were isolated. For these receptors, no antigen is known. This specimen consisted of CD4+ T cells from PBMCs cultured without peptide, obtained before COVID-19 vaccination. Receptor source: a human donor who received a COVID-19 vaccine.

V usage is TRBV5-1 and J usage is TRBJ1-1; D might be TRBD1 (5 bases). The CDR3 is made up of 15 amino acids. Germline CDR1 reads SGHRS; CDR2 reads YFSETQ. The ends were cut back, 4 bases at V and 0 bases at J, with 13 bases in the middle. CDR3 loop: CASSSEQVMNTEAFF. DNA for the CDR3: TGCGCCAGCAGCAGTGAACAGGTCATGAACACTGAAGCTTTCTTT.

The chain has TRBV24-1 and TRBJ2-2; D is unresolved. There are 13 residues in the CDR3. The V end was cut by 0 bases, the J end by 7 bases, with 5 bases between. The V gene's germline CDR1 is KGHDR and CDR2 SFDVKD. For the CDR3, the DNA is TGTGCCACCAGTGATTTGAGAGGCGGGGAGCTGTTTTTT. It translates to CATSDLRGGELFF.

The V and J genes are TRBV7-2 and TRBJ2-1; 7 bases map to TRBD1. The V segment lost 1 base and the J segment 4 bases; nucleotides outside the gene matches: 10. The CDR3 runs 17 residues. The germline V gene has CDR1 SGHTA and CDR2 FQGNSA. The CDR3 loop reads CASSLDSTGATYNEQFF. CDR3 DNA sequence: TGTGCCAGCAGCTTAGATAGCACAGGGGCCACTTACAATGAGCAGTTCTTC.

The table lists this clone with a few counts. This chain joins TRBV5-1 and TRBJ1-2, with D possibly matching TRBD1 (5 bases). Deletions cut 3 bases from V and 7 bases from J, with 19 bases between. Germline loops: CDR1 SGHRS, CDR2 YFSETQ. There are 15 residues in the CDR3. The CDR3 is CASSSLAGSMSGYTF. CDR3 DNA: TGCGCCAGCAGCTCCCTGGCAGGGTCAATGAGTGGCTACACCTTC.

This clone was seen a few times. This chain uses TRBV6-6 with TRBJ2-7; no definite D call. From germline, CDR1 is MNHNY and CDR2 SVGAGI (reference sequence). The V end was cut by 0 bases, the J end by 6 bases, with 12 bases between. This CDR3 has 14 amino acids. Here the CDR3 reads CASSYSLTPLEQYV. CDR3 DNA sequence: TGTGCCAGCAGTTACTCGCTTACCCCCCTCGAGCAGTACGTC.

This sequence joins TRBV5-1 and TRBJ2-3; the match to TRBD1 covers 10 bases. The J segment lost 3 bases and the V segment lost 4 bases, leaving 5 bases of the junction unmatched. CDR1 is SGHRS and CDR2 is YFSETQ in the germline V gene. This CDR3 spans 15 amino acids. CDR3: CASSGGTGVTDTQYF. CDR3 DNA: TGCGCCAGCAGCGGAGGGACAGGGGTTACAGATACGCAGTATTTT.